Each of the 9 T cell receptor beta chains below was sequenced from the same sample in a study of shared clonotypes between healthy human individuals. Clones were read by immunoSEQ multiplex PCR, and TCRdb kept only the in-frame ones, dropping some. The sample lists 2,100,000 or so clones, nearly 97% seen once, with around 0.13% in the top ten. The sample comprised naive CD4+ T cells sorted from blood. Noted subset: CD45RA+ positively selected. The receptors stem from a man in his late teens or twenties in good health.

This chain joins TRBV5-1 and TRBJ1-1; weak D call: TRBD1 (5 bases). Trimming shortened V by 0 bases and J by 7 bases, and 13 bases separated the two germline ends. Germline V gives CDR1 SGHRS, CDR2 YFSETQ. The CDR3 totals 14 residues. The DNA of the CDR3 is TGCGCCAGCAGCTTGGACGGACACCAACTTGAAGCTTTCTTT. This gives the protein CASSLDGHQLEAFF. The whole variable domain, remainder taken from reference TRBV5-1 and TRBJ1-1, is KAGVTQTPRYLIKTRGQQVTLSCSPISGHRSVSWYQQTPGQGLQFLFEYFSETQRNKGNFPGRFSGRQFSNSRSEMNVSTLELGDSALYLCASSLDGHQLEAFFGQGTRLTVV.

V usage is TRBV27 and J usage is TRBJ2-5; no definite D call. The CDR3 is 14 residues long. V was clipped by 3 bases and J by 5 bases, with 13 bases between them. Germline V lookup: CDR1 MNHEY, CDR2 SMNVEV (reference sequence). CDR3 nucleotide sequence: TGTGCCAGCAGTTTCGGCGTGTGGTGGGAGACCCAGTACTTC. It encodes CASSFGVWWETQYF.

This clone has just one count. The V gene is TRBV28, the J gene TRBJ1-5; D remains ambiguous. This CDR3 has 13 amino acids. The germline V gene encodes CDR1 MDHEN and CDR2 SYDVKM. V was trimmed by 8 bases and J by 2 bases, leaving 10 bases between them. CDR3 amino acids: CASLGRGNQPQHF. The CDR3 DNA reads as TGTGCCAGCTTAGGCCGAGGCAATCAGCCCCAGCATTTT.

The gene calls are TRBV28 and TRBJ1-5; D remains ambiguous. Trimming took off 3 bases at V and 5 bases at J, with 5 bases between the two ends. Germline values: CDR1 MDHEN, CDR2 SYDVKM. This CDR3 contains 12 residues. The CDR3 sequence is CASSLQYQPQHF. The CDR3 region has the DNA TGTGCCAGCAGTTTGCAGTATCAGCCCCAGCATTTT.

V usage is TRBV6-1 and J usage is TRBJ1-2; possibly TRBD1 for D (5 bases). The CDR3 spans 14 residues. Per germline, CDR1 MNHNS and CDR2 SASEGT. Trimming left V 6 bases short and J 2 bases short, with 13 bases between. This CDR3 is CASRKDIRNYGYTF. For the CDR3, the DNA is TGTGCCAGCAGAAAGGACATTCGCAACTATGGCTACACCTTC.

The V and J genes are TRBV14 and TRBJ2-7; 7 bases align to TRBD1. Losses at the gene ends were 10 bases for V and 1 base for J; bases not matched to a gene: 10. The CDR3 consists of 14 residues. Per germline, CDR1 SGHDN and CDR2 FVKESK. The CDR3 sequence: CAKMNRGCSYEQYF. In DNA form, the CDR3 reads TGTGCCAAAATGAACAGGGGTTGTTCCTACGAGCAGTACTTC.

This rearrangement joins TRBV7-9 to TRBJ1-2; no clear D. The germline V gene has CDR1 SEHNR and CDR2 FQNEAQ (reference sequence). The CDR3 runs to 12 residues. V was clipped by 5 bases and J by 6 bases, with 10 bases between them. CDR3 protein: CASSVGRDGYTF. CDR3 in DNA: TGTGCCAGCAGCGTCGGGAGGGATGGCTACACCTTC.

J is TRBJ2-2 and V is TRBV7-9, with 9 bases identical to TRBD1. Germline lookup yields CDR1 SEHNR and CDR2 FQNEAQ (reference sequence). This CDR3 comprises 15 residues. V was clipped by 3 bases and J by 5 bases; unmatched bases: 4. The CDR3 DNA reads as TGTGCCAGCAGCTTGGGGGACAGGGTGACCGGGGAGCTGTTTTTT. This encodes CASSLGDRVTGELFF.

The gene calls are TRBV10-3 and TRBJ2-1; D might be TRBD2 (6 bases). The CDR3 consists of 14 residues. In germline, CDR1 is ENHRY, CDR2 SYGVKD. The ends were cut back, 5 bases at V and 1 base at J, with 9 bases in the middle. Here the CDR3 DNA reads TGTGCCATCAGTCGCGGGGAATCCTACAATGAGCAGTTCTTC. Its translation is CAISRGESYNEQFF.